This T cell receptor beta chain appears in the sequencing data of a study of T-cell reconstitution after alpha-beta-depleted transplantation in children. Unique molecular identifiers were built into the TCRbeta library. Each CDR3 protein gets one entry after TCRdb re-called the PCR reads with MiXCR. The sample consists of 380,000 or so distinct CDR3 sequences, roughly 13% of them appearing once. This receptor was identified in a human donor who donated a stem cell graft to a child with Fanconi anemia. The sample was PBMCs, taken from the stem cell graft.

The CDR3 DNA follows: TGCGCCAGCAGCTTGGTACTAGCGGGGAACAATGAGCAGTTCTTC. Protein product: CASSLVLAGNNEQFF. The V gene is TRBV5-1, the J gene TRBJ2-1; TRBD2 matches at 10 bases. The CDR3 covers 15 residues. Germline CDR1 is SGHRS and CDR2 is YFSETQ. V was pared by 0 bases and J by 5 bases, with 2 bases of the junction left unmatched.